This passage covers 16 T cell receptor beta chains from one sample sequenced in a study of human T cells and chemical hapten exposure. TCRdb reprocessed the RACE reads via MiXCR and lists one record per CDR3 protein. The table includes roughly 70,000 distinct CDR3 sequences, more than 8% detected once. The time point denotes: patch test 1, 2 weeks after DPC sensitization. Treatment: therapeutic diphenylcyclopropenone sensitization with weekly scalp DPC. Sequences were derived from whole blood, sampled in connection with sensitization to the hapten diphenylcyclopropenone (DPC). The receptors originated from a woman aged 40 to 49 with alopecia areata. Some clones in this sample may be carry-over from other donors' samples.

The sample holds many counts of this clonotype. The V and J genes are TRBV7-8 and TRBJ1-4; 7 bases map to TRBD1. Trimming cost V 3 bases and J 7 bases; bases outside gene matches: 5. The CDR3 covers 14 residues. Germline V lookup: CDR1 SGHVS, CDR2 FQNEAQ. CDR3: CASSLTGRFEKLFF. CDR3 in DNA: TGTGCCAGCAGCTTGACAGGGCGTTTTGAAAAACTGTTTTTT.

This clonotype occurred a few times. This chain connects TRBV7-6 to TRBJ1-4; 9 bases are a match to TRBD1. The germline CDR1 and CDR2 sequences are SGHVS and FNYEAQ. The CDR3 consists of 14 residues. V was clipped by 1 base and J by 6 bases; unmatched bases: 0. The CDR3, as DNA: TGTGCCAGCAGCTTAGGACAGGGGGATGAAAAACTGTTTTTT. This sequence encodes CASSLGQGDEKLFF.

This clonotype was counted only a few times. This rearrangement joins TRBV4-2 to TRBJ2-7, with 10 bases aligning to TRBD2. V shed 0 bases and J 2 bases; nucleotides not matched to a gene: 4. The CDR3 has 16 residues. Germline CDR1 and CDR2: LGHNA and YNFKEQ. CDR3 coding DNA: TGTGCCAGCAGCCAAGATAAAGCGGGGGGGACCTACGAGCAGTACTTC. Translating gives CASSQDKAGGTYEQYF.

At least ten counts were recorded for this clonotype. The CDR3 spells CASSSPTGGANIQYF. CDR3 nucleotides: TGTGCCAGCAGTTCCCCAACAGGGGGAGCAAACATTCAGTACTTC. The chain is built from TRBV6-2 or TRBV6-3 and TRBJ2-4; 8 nucleotides line up with TRBD1. The V and J ends lost 4 bases and 6 bases, in that order; junction bases with no gene match: 8. The germline gives CDR1 MNHEY, CDR2 SVGEGT. This CDR3 contains 15 residues.

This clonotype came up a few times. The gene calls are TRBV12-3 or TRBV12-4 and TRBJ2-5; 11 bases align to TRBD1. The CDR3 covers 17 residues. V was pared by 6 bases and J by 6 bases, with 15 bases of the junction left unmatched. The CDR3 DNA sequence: TGTGCCAGCAGCCGCAGCTCCGGGACAGGGGGAGGAAAGACCCAGTACTTC. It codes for CASSRSSGTGGGKTQYF.

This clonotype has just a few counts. CDR3 residues: CASSIETGNEQFF. The CDR3 DNA reads TGTGCCAGTAGTATAGAGACAGGCAATGAGCAGTTCTTC. The J gene is TRBJ2-1, the V gene TRBV19; a possible D gene is TRBD1 (6 bases). The CDR3 has 13 amino acids. CDR1 and CDR2 from the germline V gene are LNHDA and SQIVND (reference sequence). The germline V and J ends were trimmed by 0 bases and 6 bases, with 6 bases remaining between them. Full variable domain (missing parts from reference TRBV19 and TRBJ2-1): DGGITQSPKYLFRKEGQNVTLSCEQNLNHDAMYWYRQDPGQGLRLIYYSQIVNDFQKGDIAEGYSVSREKKESFPLTVTSAQKNPTAFYLCASSIETGNEQFFGPGTRLTVL.

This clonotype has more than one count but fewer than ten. This CDR3 is CASSRAGQGSFYNEQFF. CDR3 nucleotide sequence: TGCGCCAGCAGCAGGGCGGGACAGGGCTCTTTCTACAATGAGCAGTTCTTC. This chain uses TRBV5-1 with TRBJ2-1, with TRBD1 matching 9 bases. Germline CDR1 SGHRS, CDR2 YFSETQ. J lost 3 bases, V lost 4 bases, and 11 bases had no gene match. This CDR3 has 17 residues.

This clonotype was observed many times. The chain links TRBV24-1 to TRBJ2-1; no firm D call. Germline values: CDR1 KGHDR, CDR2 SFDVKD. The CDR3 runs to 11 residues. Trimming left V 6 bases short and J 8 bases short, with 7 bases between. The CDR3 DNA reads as TGTGCCACCAGTTACAGCGATGAGCAGTTCTTC. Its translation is CATSYSDEQFF.

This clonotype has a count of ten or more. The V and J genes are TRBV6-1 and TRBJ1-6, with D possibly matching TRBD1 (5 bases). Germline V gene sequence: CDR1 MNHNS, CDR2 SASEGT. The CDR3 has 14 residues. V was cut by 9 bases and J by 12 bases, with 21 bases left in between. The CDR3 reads CASFRDDGKGPLHF. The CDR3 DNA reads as TGTGCCAGTTTCCGGGACGACGGTAAAGGACCCCTCCACTTT.

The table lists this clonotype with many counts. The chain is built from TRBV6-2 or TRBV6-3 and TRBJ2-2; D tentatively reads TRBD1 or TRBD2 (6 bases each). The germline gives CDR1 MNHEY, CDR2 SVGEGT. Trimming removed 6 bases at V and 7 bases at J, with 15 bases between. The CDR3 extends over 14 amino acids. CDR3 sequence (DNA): TGTGCCAGCAGCTACCTCCGGGGGCTCGGGGAGCTGTTTTTT. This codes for CASSYLRGLGELFF.

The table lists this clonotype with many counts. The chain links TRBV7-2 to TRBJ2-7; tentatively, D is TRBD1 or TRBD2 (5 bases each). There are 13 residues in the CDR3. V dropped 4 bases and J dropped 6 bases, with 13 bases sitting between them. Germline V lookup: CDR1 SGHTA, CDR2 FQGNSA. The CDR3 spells CASSSVWGFEQYF. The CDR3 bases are TGTGCCAGCAGCTCCGTTTGGGGGTTCGAGCAGTACTTC.

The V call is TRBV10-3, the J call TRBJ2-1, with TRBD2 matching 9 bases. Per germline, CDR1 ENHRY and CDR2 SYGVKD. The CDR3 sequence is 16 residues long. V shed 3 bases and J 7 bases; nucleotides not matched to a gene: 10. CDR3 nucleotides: TGTGCCATCAGTGAAACGCGGGGGGGCGGCGGGAATGAGCAGTTCTTC. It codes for CAISETRGGGGNEQFF.

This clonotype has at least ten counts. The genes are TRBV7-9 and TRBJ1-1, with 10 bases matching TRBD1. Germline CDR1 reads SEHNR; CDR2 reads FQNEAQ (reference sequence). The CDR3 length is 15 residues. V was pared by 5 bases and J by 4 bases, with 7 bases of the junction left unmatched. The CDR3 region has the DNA TGTGCCAGCAGCGGATGGGACAGGGGAAGCACTGAAGCTTTCTTT. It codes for CASSGWDRGSTEAFF.

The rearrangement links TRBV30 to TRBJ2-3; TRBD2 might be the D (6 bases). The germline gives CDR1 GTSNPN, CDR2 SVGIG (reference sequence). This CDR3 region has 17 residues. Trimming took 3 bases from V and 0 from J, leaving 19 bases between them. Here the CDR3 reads CAWRGFTRRASTDTQYF. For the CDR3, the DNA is TGTGCCTGGAGGGGGTTCACTCGGAGGGCCAGCACAGATACGCAGTATTTT.

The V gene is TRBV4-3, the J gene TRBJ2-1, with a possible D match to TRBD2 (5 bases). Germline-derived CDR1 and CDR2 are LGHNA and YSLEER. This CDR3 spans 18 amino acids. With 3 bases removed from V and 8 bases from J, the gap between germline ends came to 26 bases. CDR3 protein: CASSHGSTATAASYEQFF. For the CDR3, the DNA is TGCGCCAGCAGCCATGGGAGCACGGCCACCGCGGCAAGCTATGAGCAGTTCTTC.

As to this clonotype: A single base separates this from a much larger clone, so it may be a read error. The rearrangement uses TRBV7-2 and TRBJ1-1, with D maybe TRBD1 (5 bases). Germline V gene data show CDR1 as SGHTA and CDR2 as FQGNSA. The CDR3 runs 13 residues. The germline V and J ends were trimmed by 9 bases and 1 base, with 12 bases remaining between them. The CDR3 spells CARRAGQNTEAFF. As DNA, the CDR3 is TGTGCCAGAAGGGCTGGACAGAACACTGAAGCTTTCTTT.